A selection of T cell receptor beta chains follows, all from one sample in a study of technical replicates of blood from a handful of donors. The table came from immunoSEQ multiplex PCR; TCRdb's copy has only in-frame clones and leaves some out. This sample has fewer than 65,000 clones; approximately 87% occur once, and the top ten carry around 4.9%. Sequenced input: PBMCs. The receptors stem from a human donor in good health. Some clones in this sample may be carry-over from other donors' samples. Both conserved end residues are part of each CDR3. A D gene is named only where the DNA matches it firmly. For some rows the clone size is stated as once, few or many, or as a class when expanded; others skip it.

clone_size	d_call	v_call	j_call	cdr3_aa	cdr3_nt
.	.	TRBV6-6	TRBJ2-5	CASRTQRGSETQYF	TGTGCCAGCAGGACACAAAGGGGTTCAGAGACCCAGTACTTC
.	TRBD1	TRBV7-3	TRBJ2-7	CASSFYRGYIEQYF	TGTGCCAGCAGCTTCTACAGGGGCTATATCGAGCAGTACTTC
.	.	TRBV2	TRBJ1-5	CASSEALGLSSPHSNQPQHF	TGTGCCAGCAGTGAAGCGCTTGGACTGAGTAGTCCCCACTCTAATCAGCCCCAGCATTTT
.	.	TRBV18	TRBJ2-1	CASSRQTQNNEQFF	TGTGCCAGCTCAAGACAGACTCAAAACAATGAGCAGTTCTTC
.	.	TRBV5-4	TRBJ2-5	CASSPGTQETQYF	TGTGCCAGCAGCCCCGGGACTCAAGAGACCCAGTACTTC
once	TRBD1	TRBV7-2	TRBJ1-6	CASSTDRGLPLHF	TGTGCCAGCAGCACGGACAGGGGCCTCCCCCTCCACTTT
once	.	TRBV27	TRBJ1-3	CASSPDMEGTIYF	TGTGCCAGCAGTCCGGACATGGAAGGCACCATATATTTT
.	.	TRBV2	TRBJ1-2	CASRKDRGKGYGYTF	TGTGCCAGCAGAAAGGACAGAGGGAAAGGGTATGGCTACACCTTC
few	TRBD1	TRBV11-1	TRBJ1-2	CASSLFYVPGGYGYTF	TGTGCCAGCAGCTTATTCTACGTTCCAGGGGGATATGGCTACACCTTC
.	TRBD2	TRBV27	TRBJ2-1	CATGTGLAGGPSYNEQFF	TGTGCCACCGGAACGGGACTAGCGGGGGGGCCGTCCTACAATGAGCAGTTCTTC
.	.	TRBV30	TRBJ2-7	CAWSGGTGSYEQYF	TGTGCCTGGAGTGGTGGCACAGGGTCCTACGAGCAGTACTTC
.	TRBD2	TRBV19	TRBJ2-1	CASSPSGGSSYNEQFF	TGTGCCAGTAGTCCTTCGGGGGGGAGCTCCTACAATGAGCAGTTCTTC
.	TRBD2	TRBV30	TRBJ2-3	CAWSFSGRSDTQYF	TGTGCCTGGAGTTTCAGCGGGAGATCCGATACGCAGTATTTT
.	.	TRBV4-1	TRBJ1-5	CASSQDGQPNQPQHF	TGCGCCAGCAGCCAAGATGGACAGCCCAATCAGCCCCAGCATTTT
.	TRBD2	TRBV27	TRBJ2-1	CASHKGAGGQYNEQFF	TGTGCCAGCCACAAAGGGGCGGGAGGCCAATACAATGAGCAGTTCTTC
once	.	TRBV5-1	TRBJ2-2	CASSPGTANTGELFF	TGCGCCAGCAGCCCGGGGACTGCGAACACCGGGGAGCTGTTTTTT
.	TRBD2	TRBV5-4	TRBJ2-2	CASSGAGGHVGELFF	TGTGCCAGCAGCGGAGCGGGGGGGCACGTCGGGGAGCTGTTTTTT
.	TRBD1	TRBV2	TRBJ2-3	CASSQGDSSTDTQYF	TGTGCCAGCTCCCAGGGGGACAGTAGCACAGATACGCAGTATTTT
few	TRBD1	TRBV6-5	TRBJ1-6	CASSYSGDRGSPLHF	TGTGCCAGCAGTTACTCCGGGGACAGGGGATCACCCCTCCACTTT
.	.	TRBV29-1	TRBJ2-7	CSVTGTTHEQYF	TGCAGCGTCACCGGGACAACCCACGAGCAGTACTTC
.	.	TRBV27	TRBJ1-5	CASGLSGKPQHF	TGTGCCAGCGGACTAAGCGGGAAGCCCCAGCATTTT
few	TRBD1	TRBV7-9	TRBJ1-3	CASSLQGLGNTIYF	TGTGCCAGCAGCCTACAGGGGCTTGGAAACACCATATATTTT
.	.	TRBV4-1	TRBJ1-6	CASSHPAASSYNSPLHF	TGCGCCAGCAGCCATCCGGCGGCGAGCTCCTATAATTCACCCCTCCACTTT
.	TRBD1	TRBV2	TRBJ2-5	CASSSPGGQETQYF	TGTGCCAGCAGTTCGCCAGGGGGCCAAGAGACCCAGTACTTC